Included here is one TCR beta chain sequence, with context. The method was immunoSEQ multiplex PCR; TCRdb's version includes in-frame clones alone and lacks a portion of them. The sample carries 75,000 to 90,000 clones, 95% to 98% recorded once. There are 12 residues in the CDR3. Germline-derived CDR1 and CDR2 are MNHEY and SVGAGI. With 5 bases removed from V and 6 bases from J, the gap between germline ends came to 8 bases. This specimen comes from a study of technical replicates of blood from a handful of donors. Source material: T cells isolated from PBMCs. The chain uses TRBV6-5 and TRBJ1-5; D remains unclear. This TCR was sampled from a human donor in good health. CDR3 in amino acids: CASSPPGQPQHF. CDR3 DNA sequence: TGTGCCAGCAGTCCCCCGGGTCAGCCCCAGCATTTT.